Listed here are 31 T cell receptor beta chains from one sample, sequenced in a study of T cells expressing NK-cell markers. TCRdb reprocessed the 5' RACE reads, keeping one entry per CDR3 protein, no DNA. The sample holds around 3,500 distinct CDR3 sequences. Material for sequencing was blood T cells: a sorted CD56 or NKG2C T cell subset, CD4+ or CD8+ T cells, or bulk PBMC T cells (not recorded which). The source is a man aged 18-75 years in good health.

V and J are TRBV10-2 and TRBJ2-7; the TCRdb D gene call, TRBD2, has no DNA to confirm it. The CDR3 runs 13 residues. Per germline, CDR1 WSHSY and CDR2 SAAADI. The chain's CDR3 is CASSPRTSGEQYF.

The CDR3 region is CAISGGGRAANEQYF. The chain employs TRBV10-3 and TRBJ2-7; absent DNA, TCRdb's TRBD1 call cannot be checked. Germline V lookup: CDR1 ENHRY, CDR2 SYGVKD. The CDR3 totals 15 residues.

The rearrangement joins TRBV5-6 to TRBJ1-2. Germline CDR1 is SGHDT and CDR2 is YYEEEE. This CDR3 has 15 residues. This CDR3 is CASSLMGIANYGYTF. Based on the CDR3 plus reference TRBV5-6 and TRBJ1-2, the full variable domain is DAGVTQSPTHLIKTRGQQVTLRCSPKSGHDTVSWYQQALGQGPQFIFQYYEEEERQRGNFPDRFSGHQFPNYSSELNVNALLLGDSALYLCASSLMGIANYGYTFGSGTRLTVV.

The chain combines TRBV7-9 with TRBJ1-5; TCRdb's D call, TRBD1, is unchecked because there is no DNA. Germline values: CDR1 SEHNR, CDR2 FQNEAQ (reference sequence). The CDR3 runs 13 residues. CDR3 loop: CASSSQGAGPQHF.

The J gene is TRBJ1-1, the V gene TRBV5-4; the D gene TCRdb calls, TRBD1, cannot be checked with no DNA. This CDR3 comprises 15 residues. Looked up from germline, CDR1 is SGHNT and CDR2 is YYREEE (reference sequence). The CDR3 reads CASSPVPTENTEAFF.

The CDR3 here is CSARDHGGPRGAFF. This sequence joins TRBV20-1 and TRBJ1-1. The CDR3 has 14 amino acids. The germline V gene encodes CDR1 DFQATT and CDR2 SNEGSKA (reference sequence).

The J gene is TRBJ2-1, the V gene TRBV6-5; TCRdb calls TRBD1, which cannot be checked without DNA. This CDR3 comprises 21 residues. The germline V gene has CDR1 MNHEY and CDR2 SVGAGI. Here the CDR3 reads CASSPGGFGGGHTSSYNEQFF.

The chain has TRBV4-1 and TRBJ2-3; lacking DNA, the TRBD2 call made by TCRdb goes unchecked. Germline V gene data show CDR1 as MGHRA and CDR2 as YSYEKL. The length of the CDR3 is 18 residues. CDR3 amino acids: CASSQVGLAGGSTDTQYF.

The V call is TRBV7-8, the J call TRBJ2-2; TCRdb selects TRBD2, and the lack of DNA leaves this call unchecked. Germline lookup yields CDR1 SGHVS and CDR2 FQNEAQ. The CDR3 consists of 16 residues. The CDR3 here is CASSLIGGPNTGELFF.

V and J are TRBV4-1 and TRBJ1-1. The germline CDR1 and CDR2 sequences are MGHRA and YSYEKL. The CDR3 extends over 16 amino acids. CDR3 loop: CASSQDRWQGNTEAFF.

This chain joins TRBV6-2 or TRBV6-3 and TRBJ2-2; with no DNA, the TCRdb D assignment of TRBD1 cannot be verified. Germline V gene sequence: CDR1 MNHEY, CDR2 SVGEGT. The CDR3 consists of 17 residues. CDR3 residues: CASSSGHLRANTGELFF.

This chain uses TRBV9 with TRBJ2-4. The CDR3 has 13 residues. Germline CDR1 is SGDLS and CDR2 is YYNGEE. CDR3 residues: CASSDLTENIQYF.

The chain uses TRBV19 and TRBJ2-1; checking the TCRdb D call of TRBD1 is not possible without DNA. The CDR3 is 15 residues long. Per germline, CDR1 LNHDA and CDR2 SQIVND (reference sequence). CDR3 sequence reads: CATALQASSYNEQFF.

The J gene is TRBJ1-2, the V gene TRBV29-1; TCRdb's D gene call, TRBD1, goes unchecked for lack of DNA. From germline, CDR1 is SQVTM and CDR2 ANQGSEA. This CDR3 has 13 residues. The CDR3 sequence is CSVATGGVGGYTF.

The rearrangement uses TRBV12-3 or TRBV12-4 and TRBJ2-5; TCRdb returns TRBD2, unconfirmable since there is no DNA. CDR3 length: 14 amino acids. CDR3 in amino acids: CASGGEGLGETQYF.

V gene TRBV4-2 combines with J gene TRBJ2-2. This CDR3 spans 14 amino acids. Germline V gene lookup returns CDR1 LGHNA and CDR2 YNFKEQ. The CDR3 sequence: CASSQAYRTGELFF.

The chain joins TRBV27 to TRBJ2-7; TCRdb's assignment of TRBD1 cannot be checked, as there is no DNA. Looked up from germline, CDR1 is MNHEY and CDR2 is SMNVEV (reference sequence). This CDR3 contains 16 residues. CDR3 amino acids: CASSLIAGQGFYEQYF.

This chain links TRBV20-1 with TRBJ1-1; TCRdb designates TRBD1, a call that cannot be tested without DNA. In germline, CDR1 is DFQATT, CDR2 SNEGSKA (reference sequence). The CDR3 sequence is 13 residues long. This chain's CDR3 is CSGPDRGYTEAFF.

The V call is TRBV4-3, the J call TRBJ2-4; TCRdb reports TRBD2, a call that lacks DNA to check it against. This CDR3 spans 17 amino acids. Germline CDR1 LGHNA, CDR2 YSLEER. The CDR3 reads CASSQDASGLAKNIQYF.

This chain's CDR3 is CSLPQEPSSYGYTF. V and J are TRBV29-1 and TRBJ1-2. The CDR3 runs 14 residues. Germline assignment: CDR1 SQVTM and CDR2 ANQGSEA.

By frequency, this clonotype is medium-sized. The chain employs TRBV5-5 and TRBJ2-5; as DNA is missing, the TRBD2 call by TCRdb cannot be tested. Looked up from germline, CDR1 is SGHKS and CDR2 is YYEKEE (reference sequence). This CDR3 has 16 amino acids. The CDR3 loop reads CASSLFLAGLQETQYF. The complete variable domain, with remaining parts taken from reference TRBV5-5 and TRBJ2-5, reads DAGVTQSPTHLIKTRGQQVTLRCSPISGHKSVSWYQQVLGQGPQFIFQYYEKEERGRGNFPDRFSARQFPNYSSELNVNALLLGDSALYLCASSLFLAGLQETQYFGPGTRLLVL.

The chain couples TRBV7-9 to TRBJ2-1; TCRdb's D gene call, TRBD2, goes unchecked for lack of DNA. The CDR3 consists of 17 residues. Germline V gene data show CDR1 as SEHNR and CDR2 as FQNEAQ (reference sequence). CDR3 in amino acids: CASSLGGLAGNYNEQFF.

CDR3 loop: CSARDPGQSSYNEQFF. The genes are TRBV20-1 and TRBJ2-1; TCRdb's D call, TRBD1, is unchecked because there is no DNA. CDR1 and CDR2 (germline): DFQATT, SNEGSKA (reference sequence). CDR3 length: 16 amino acids.

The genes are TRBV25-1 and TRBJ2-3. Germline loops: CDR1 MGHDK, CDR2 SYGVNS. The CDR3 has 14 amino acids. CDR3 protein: CASSESWGTDTQYF.

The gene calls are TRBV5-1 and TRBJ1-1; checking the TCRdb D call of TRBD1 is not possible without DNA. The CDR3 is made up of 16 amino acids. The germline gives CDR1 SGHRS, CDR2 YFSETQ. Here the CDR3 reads CASSGRQGRIPTEAFF.

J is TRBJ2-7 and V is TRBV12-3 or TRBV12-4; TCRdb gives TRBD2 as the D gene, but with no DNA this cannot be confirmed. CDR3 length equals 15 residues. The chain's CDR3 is CASSFPRVEGSEQYF.

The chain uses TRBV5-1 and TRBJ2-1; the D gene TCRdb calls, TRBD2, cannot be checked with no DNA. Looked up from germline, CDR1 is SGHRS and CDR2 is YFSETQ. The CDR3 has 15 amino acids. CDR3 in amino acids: CASSSLSGNINEQFF. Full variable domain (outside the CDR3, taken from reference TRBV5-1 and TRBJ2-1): KAGVTQTPRYLIKTRGQQVTLSCSPISGHRSVSWYQQTPGQGLQFLFEYFSETQRNKGNFPGRFSGRQFSNSRSEMNVSTLELGDSALYLCASSSLSGNINEQFFGPGTRLTVL.

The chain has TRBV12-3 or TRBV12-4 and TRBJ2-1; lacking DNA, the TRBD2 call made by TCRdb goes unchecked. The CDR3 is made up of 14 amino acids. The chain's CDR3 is CASSLVGLKNEQFF.

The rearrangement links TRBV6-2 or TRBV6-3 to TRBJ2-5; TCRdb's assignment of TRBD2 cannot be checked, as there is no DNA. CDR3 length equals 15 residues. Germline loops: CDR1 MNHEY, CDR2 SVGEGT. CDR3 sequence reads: CASSNPPGLKETQYF.

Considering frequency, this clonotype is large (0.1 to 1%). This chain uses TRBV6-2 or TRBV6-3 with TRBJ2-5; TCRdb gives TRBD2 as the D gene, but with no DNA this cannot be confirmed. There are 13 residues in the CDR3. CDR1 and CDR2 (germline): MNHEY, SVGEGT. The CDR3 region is CASSYRLQETQYF.

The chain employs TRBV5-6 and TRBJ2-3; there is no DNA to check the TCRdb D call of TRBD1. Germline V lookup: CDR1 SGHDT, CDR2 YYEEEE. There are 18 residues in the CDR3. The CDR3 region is CASSSYILDRGLTDTQYF.